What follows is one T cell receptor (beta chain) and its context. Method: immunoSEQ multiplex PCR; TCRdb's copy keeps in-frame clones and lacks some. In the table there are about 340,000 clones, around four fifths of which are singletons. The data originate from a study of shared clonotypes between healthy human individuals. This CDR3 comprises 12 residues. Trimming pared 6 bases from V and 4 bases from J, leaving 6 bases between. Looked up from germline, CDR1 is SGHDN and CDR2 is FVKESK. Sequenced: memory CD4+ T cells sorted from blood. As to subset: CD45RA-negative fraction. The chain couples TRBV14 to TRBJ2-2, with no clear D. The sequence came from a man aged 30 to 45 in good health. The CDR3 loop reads CASRVGTGELFF. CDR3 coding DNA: TGTGCCAGCAGGGTGGGCACCGGGGAGCTGTTTTTT.